This entry lists 26 T cell receptor beta chains sequenced from one sample in a study of T cell responses to AZD1222 COVID-19 vaccine. Profiling relied on immunoSEQ multiplex PCR, and the TCRdb table lists in-frame clones only, not all of them. The sample yields around 150,000 clones, roughly 92% seen once. Sequenced here: peripheral blood, sampled on day 0 of AZD1222 vaccination. The receptors stem from an adult in good health.

CDR3 sequence (DNA): TGTGCCAGCAGCTTTACAGGGGCCAAGGGGCCCCAGCATTTT. Amino acid sequence: CASSFTGAKGPQHF. The chain employs TRBV7-7 and TRBJ1-5; 7 positions match TRBD1. The CDR3 runs 14 residues. Germline-derived CDR1 and CDR2 are SSHAT and FNYEAQ (reference sequence). The V gene end was trimmed by 3 bases and the J gene end by 9 bases; junction bases not matched to a gene: 8.

V is TRBV5-4 and J is TRBJ2-3; 7 bases are a match to TRBD2. The CDR3 covers 17 residues. V dropped 0 bases and J dropped 3; count of bases not matched to a gene: 10. Germline values: CDR1 SGHNT, CDR2 YYREEE (reference sequence). CDR3 in amino acids: CASSLAGGGPGTDTQYF. CDR3 nucleotides: TGTGCCAGCAGCTTGGCAGGCGGGGGACCCGGGACAGATACGCAGTATTTT.

This chain connects TRBV2 to TRBJ1-6; 7 positions match TRBD1. J gave up 8 bases and V 0 bases, and 7 bases lay outside the gene matches. The germline V gene encodes CDR1 SNHLY and CDR2 FYNNEI. The CDR3 has 16 amino acids. CDR3 loop: CASSEAGVGGDSPLHF. The CDR3 DNA reads TGTGCCAGCAGTGAAGCTGGGGTAGGGGGCGATTCACCCCTCCACTTT.

The V gene is TRBV28, the J gene TRBJ1-2, with D hard to call. The CDR3 runs to 12 residues. CDR1 and CDR2 from the germline V gene are MDHEN and SYDVKM. Trimming took off 6 bases at V and 4 bases at J, with 9 bases between the two ends. CDR3 DNA sequence: TGTGCCAGCAGCACCCCCCCCTATGGCTACACCTTC. This codes for CASSTPPYGYTF.

The CDR3 region is CASTDAGAPTNEKLFF. The CDR3, as DNA: TGTGCCAGCACCGATGCGGGGGCCCCAACTAATGAAAAACTGTTTTTT. This rearrangement joins TRBV28 to TRBJ1-4, with D maybe TRBD1 (6 bases). The germline V gene has CDR1 MDHEN and CDR2 SYDVKM. The CDR3 runs 16 residues. The V gene lost 7 bases and the J gene lost 0 bases, with 15 bases spanning the gap.

This clone has just one count. J is TRBJ1-6 and V is TRBV19; TRBD1 matches 8 bases. The CDR3 runs 14 residues. Germline loops: CDR1 LNHDA, CDR2 SQIVND (reference sequence). The V and J ends lost 3 bases and 9 bases, in that order; junction bases with no gene match: 4. The CDR3 loop reads CASSMFQGASPLHF. In nucleotides, the CDR3 is TGTGCCAGTAGTATGTTCCAGGGGGCTTCACCCCTCCACTTT.

The J gene is TRBJ2-3, the V gene TRBV24-1; TRBD2 matches at 9 bases. After removal of 0 bases from V and 1 base from J, the junction contained 19 bases not matched to a gene. The CDR3 loop spans 22 amino acids. Germline V gene lookup returns CDR1 KGHDR and CDR2 SFDVKD. The CDR3 loop is CATSDLGGQVLAGDNGTDTQYF. DNA for the CDR3: TGTGCCACCAGTGATTTGGGCGGTCAAGTGTTAGCGGGAGACAATGGCACAGATACGCAGTATTTT.

The chain joins TRBV5-6 to TRBJ2-5; TRBD1 matches 9 bases. After removal of 0 bases from V and 5 bases from J, the junction contained 8 bases not matched to a gene. The germline CDR1 and CDR2 sequences are SGHDT and YYEEEE. The CDR3 is 16 residues long. CDR3: CASSLATGQGWETQYF. CDR3 coding DNA: TGTGCCAGCAGCTTGGCCACGGGACAGGGATGGGAGACCCAGTACTTC.

The chain uses TRBV5-4 and TRBJ2-6; D is uncertain. V lost 4 bases, J lost 0 bases, and 8 bases lay in between. The CDR3 covers 15 residues. Germline V gene sequence: CDR1 SGHNT, CDR2 YYREEE (reference sequence). CDR3 region: CASSPSPSGANVLTF. DNA of the CDR3: TGTGCCAGCAGCCCGTCCCCCTCTGGGGCCAACGTCCTGACTTTC.

V is TRBV9 and J is TRBJ2-1; 11 nucleotides agree with TRBD1. CDR3 length equals 18 residues. CDR1 is SGDLS, CDR2 YYNGEE, per germline. J was trimmed by 6 bases and V by 4 bases; bases with no gene match: 15. The CDR3 sequence is CASSPHHRPGTGGNEQFF. The CDR3 DNA sequence: TGTGCCAGCAGCCCCCACCATAGACCCGGGACAGGGGGCAATGAGCAGTTCTTC.

This chain joins TRBV19 and TRBJ1-5; unclear D gene. The CDR3 sequence is 13 residues long. The V end was cut by 6 bases, the J end by 1 base, with 7 bases between. CDR1 is LNHDA, CDR2 SQIVND, per germline (reference sequence). The CDR3 here is CASRFKSNQPQHF. In DNA, the CDR3 is TGTGCCAGTAGGTTTAAGAGCAATCAGCCCCAGCATTTT.

The J gene is TRBJ2-1, the V gene TRBV6-4; TRBD1 matches 10 bases. Germline CDR1 is MRHNA and CDR2 is SNTAGT. The CDR3 is made up of 15 amino acids. The trim removed 4 bases at V and 7 bases at J, leaving 7 bases unmatched. The CDR3, as DNA: TGTGCCAGCAGTGTCTCAGGGACAGGGGAGAATGAGCAGTTCTTC. It translates to CASSVSGTGENEQFF.

This clone was seen only once. This chain uses TRBV6-4 with TRBJ2-1; 7 bases are shared with TRBD2. Germline CDR1 is MRHNA and CDR2 is SNTAGT. Germline trimming cut 3 bases from V and 4 bases from J; bases unmatched to any gene: 6. This CDR3 is built from 15 residues. This chain's CDR3 is CASSEGTSDYNEQFF. The CDR3 nucleotides are TGTGCCAGCAGTGAAGGCACTAGCGATTACAATGAGCAGTTCTTC.

The chain employs TRBV28 and TRBJ2-3; D is possibly TRBD2 (5 bases). The germline V gene has CDR1 MDHEN and CDR2 SYDVKM. The CDR3 covers 13 residues. V was clipped by 4 bases and J by 6 bases, with 11 bases between them. As DNA, the CDR3 is TGTGCCAGCAGTTCTAGCCGTGTGGATACGCAGTATTTT. This gives the protein CASSSSRVDTQYF.

This clone was observed a single time. The CDR3 coding sequence is TGTGCCAGCAGCCCCGGGGTCACTGAAGCTTTCTTT. It is translated as CASSPGVTEAFF. The rearrangement uses TRBV5-4 and TRBJ1-1; unclear D gene. V gave up 4 bases and J gave up 4 bases, with 8 bases separating them. CDR1 is SGHNT and CDR2 is YYREEE in the germline V gene (reference sequence). The CDR3 extends over 12 amino acids. The complete variable domain, with remaining parts taken from reference TRBV5-4 and TRBJ1-1, reads ETGVTQSPTHLIKTRGQQVTLRCSSQSGHNTVSWYQQALGQGPQFIFQYYREEENGRGNFPPRFSGLQFPNYSSELNVNALELDDSALYLCASSPGVTEAFFGQGTRLTVV.

The chain employs TRBV14 and TRBJ2-1, with 11 bases fitting TRBD2. Germline loops: CDR1 SGHDN, CDR2 FVKESK. Losses at the gene ends were 4 bases for V and 6 bases for J; bases not matched to a gene: 8. The CDR3 has 16 amino acids. CDR3 amino acids: CASSPRTSGSGNEQFF. CDR3 DNA: TGTGCCAGCAGCCCGAGGACTAGCGGGTCAGGCAATGAGCAGTTCTTC.

The chain recombines TRBV6-5 with TRBJ2-2; D remains ambiguous. The CDR3 loop spans 14 amino acids. The germline gives CDR1 MNHEY, CDR2 SVGAGI. V was trimmed by 3 bases and J by 6 bases, leaving 11 bases between them. The CDR3 protein is CASSYSQISGELFF. DNA for the CDR3: TGTGCCAGCAGTTATTCCCAGATCTCCGGGGAGCTGTTTTTT.

V is TRBV6-6 and J is TRBJ1-6; no reliable D call. Deletions cut 2 bases from V and 8 bases from J, with 13 bases between. The germline V gene has CDR1 MNHNY and CDR2 SVGAGI (reference sequence). This CDR3 is built from 15 residues. DNA of the CDR3: TGTGCCAGCAGTTACGGGCAGACGCCCGATTCACCCCTCCACTTT. This translates into CASSYGQTPDSPLHF.

The genes are TRBV6-5 and TRBJ2-5, with TRBD1 identical over 7 bases. The V segment lost 6 bases and the J segment 3 bases; nucleotides outside the gene matches: 4. The length of the CDR3 is 13 residues. CDR1 is MNHEY, CDR2 SVGAGI, per germline. DNA for the CDR3: TGTGCCAGCAGGAATACAGGGGAAGAGACCCAGTACTTC. It is translated as CASRNTGEETQYF.

The CDR3 nucleotides read TGTGCCAGCAGTTACGCCAGATTAAACACTGAAGCTTTCTTT. As protein: CASSYARLNTEAFF. The chain carries TRBV6-5 and TRBJ1-1, with D uncertain. Between the trimmed V and J ends, which lost 2 bases and 2 bases, there was a span of 9 bases. Per the germline V gene, CDR1 is MNHEY and CDR2 is SVGAGI. This CDR3 has 14 amino acids.

The V gene is TRBV7-2, the J gene TRBJ2-3; D is tentatively TRBD1 or TRBD2 (5 bases each). V was trimmed by 0 bases and J by 2 bases, leaving 12 bases between them. From germline, CDR1 is SGHTA and CDR2 FQGNSA. The CDR3 consists of 16 residues. CDR3: CASSLASGANTDTQYF. For the CDR3, the DNA is TGTGCCAGCAGCTTAGCGTCCGGGGCGAACACAGATACGCAGTATTTT. The complete variable domain, with remaining parts taken from reference TRBV7-2 and TRBJ2-3, reads GAGVSQSPSNKVTEKGKDVELRCDPISGHTALYWYRQSLGQGLEFLIYFQGNSAPDKSGLPSDRFSAERTGGSVSTLTIQRTQQEDSAVYLCASSLASGANTDTQYFGPGTRLTVL.

V usage is TRBV5-1 and J usage is TRBJ1-2; D perhaps matches TRBD1 (6 bases). Germline assignment: CDR1 SGHRS and CDR2 YFSETQ. V lost 4 bases, J lost 4 bases, and 17 bases lay in between. The CDR3 runs 15 residues. The CDR3 here is CASSAGATVGYGYTF. The CDR3 bases are TGCGCCAGCAGCGCGGGGGCGACGGTCGGCTATGGCTACACCTTC.

V gene TRBV12-3 or TRBV12-4 combines with J gene TRBJ2-6; unclear D gene. The CDR3 is made up of 13 amino acids. The germline V and J ends were trimmed by 2 bases and 4 bases, with 3 bases remaining between them. In DNA, the CDR3 is TGTGCCAGCAGTTTATCCGGGGCCAACGTCCTGACTTTC. It specifies CASSLSGANVLTF.

CDR3 amino acids: CASTEDSNQPQHF. CDR3 sequence (DNA): TGTGCCAGCACCGAGGATAGCAATCAGCCCCAGCATTTT. This chain links TRBV12-3 or TRBV12-4 with TRBJ1-5; D gene uncertain. V lost 7 bases and J 0 bases, leaving 7 bases between the germline ends. The CDR3 totals 13 residues.

The V gene is TRBV6-6, the J gene TRBJ1-2; the match to TRBD1 covers 8 bases. This CDR3 has 14 amino acids. The germline V gene has CDR1 MNHNY and CDR2 SVGAGI (reference sequence). Trimming at V came to 5 bases and at J to 7 bases, leaving 9 bases not matched to a gene. The CDR3 loop reads CASSDPGGGGGYTF. The CDR3 DNA sequence: TGTGCCAGCAGTGATCCAGGGGGCGGAGGTGGCTACACCTTC.

The J gene is TRBJ2-2, the V gene TRBV5-4, with D perhaps TRBD1 (5 bases). This CDR3 spans 17 amino acids. V lost 4 bases to trimming and J lost 2 bases, with 18 bases between them. Looked up from germline, CDR1 is SGHNT and CDR2 is YYREEE (reference sequence). The CDR3 DNA reads as TGTGCCAGCAGCCCAGATAGGGCCAGGGCAAACACCGGGGAGCTGTTTTTT. Its protein product is CASSPDRARANTGELFF.